This paragraph reports one T cell receptor beta chain. Per the study methods: For nucleated cells, counts were estimated from reference gene primer amplification. Data came from immunoSEQ multiplex PCR; TCRdb stores just in-frame clones and leaves some out. D and trimming were read from the DNA, whereas the V and J calls and clone size are those reported in that table. The repertoire holds about 200,000 clones, with around 94% as singletons. Patients of the Seattle cohort, enrolled during active infection, were followed longitudinally. The CDR3 length is 15 residues. V lost 4 bases and J lost 8; bases outside the gene matches: 7. Germline V gene data show CDR1 as LNHDA and CDR2 as SQIVND (reference sequence). This sample is part of a study of blood T cell repertoires in COVID-19. Study-level background: Samples taken during acute and convalescent COVID-19 were collected in the United States, Italy and Spain. The cDNA or gDNA used as material had been derived from T cells, B-cell-depleted T cells, or PBMCs.

What was sequenced was peripheral blood. This TCR was sampled from a man aged 30-40 years with COVID-19, enrolled during active disease. The genes are TRBV19 and TRBJ2-4; 11 bases are shared with TRBD1. The chain's CDR3 is CASSKWTGGMDIQYF. Here the CDR3 DNA reads TGTGCCAGTAGTAAGTGGACAGGGGGCATGGACATTCAGTACTTC.